This is a list of T cell receptor beta chains from one sample in a study of blood T cell repertoires in COVID-19. Repertoires were generated with immunoSEQ multiplex PCR, while TCRdb's copy carries only in-frame clones and drops some. The table shows some 100,000 clones, with roughly nine tenths occurring only once. Sequencing was performed on peripheral blood. The receptors stem from a woman between 65 and 79 years old with acute or convalescent COVID-19. The CDR3 runs from the conserved cysteine through the conserved F or W. The order of the fields is CDR3 DNA, CDR3 protein, J gene, V gene, clone size, D gene. D genes are given only for firm matches. A row's size may be missing; if present it is once, few, many or a size class.

CDR3nt: TGTGCCACCAGCTCAAAGCGACAGGGCGCGGCGGGGACTGAAGCTTTCTTT
CDR3aa: CATSSKRQGAAGTEAFF
j_gene: TRBJ1-1
v_gene: TRBV15
abundance: NA
d_gene: TRBD1

CDR3nt: TGTGCCACCAGCAGAGATCGGGGGTCCGGGGAGCTGTTTTTT
CDR3aa: CATSRDRGSGELFF
j_gene: TRBJ2-2
v_gene: TRBV15
abundance: NA
d_gene: NA

CDR3nt: TGTGCCAGCAGTCAGGACAGGGACCAGCCCCAGCATTTT
CDR3aa: CASSQDRDQPQHF
j_gene: TRBJ1-5
v_gene: TRBV6-5
abundance: once
d_gene: TRBD1

CDR3nt: TGTGCCAGCAGTGGGGGACAGGGGGTCCACAATGAAAAACTGTTTTTT
CDR3aa: CASSGGQGVHNEKLFF
j_gene: TRBJ1-4
v_gene: TRBV6-1
abundance: once
d_gene: TRBD1

CDR3nt: TGTGCCAGCAGCCGGAGCCAGACCTCCTATGGCTACACCTTC
CDR3aa: CASSRSQTSYGYTF
j_gene: TRBJ1-2
v_gene: TRBV28
abundance: NA
d_gene: NA

CDR3nt: TGTGCCAGTAGTAACCGGGGGGCTAGCAAGACCCAGTACTTC
CDR3aa: CASSNRGASKTQYF
j_gene: TRBJ2-5
v_gene: TRBV19
abundance: NA
d_gene: NA

CDR3nt: TGTGCCAGCAGCCAAGGGGGCAAGAATTCACCCCTCCACTTT
CDR3aa: CASSQGGKNSPLHF
j_gene: TRBJ1-6
v_gene: TRBV3-1/TRBV3-2
abundance: NA
d_gene: NA

CDR3nt: TGTGCCAGCAGCTTAGGTGTCAGGGGGCTCGACAGCAATCAGCCCCAGCATTTT
CDR3aa: CASSLGVRGLDSNQPQHF
j_gene: TRBJ1-5
v_gene: TRBV11-3
abundance: NA
d_gene: TRBD1

CDR3nt: TGTGCCAGCAGCTTAGGTGGGACAGGCCACCAAGAGACCCAGTACTTC
CDR3aa: CASSLGGTGHQETQYF
j_gene: TRBJ2-5
v_gene: TRBV7-6
abundance: once
d_gene: TRBD1

CDR3nt: TGTGCCAGCAGTACGCGGACAGGGTGGGAGCCCCTCCACTTT
CDR3aa: CASSTRTGWEPLHF
j_gene: TRBJ1-6
v_gene: TRBV6-5
abundance: NA
d_gene: TRBD1

CDR3nt: TGTGCCAGCGGAGGGGGACAGTCTCGACTCTTGGCTGAAGCTTTCTTT
CDR3aa: CASGGGQSRLLAEAFF
j_gene: TRBJ1-1
v_gene: TRBV19
abundance: NA
d_gene: TRBD1

CDR3nt: TGTGCCAGCAGCAACCTACAGGGGGCGCAAAACATTCAGTACTTC
CDR3aa: CASSNLQGAQNIQYF
j_gene: TRBJ2-4
v_gene: TRBV3-1/TRBV3-2
abundance: NA
d_gene: TRBD1

CDR3nt: TGCGCCAGCGGAATCACAGGGGCGCCCTACGAGCAGTACTTC
CDR3aa: CASGITGAPYEQYF
j_gene: TRBJ2-7
v_gene: TRBV5-1
abundance: NA
d_gene: TRBD1

CDR3nt: TGTGCCAGCAGCCAAGAGACCAGGGGTTACACTGAAGCTTTCTTT
CDR3aa: CASSQETRGYTEAFF
j_gene: TRBJ1-1
v_gene: TRBV3-1/TRBV3-2
abundance: NA
d_gene: NA

CDR3nt: TGTGCCAGCAGTTTCAGGTACTCTGGAAACACCATATATTTT
CDR3aa: CASSFRYSGNTIYF
j_gene: TRBJ1-3
v_gene: TRBV28
abundance: once
d_gene: NA

CDR3nt: TGCGCCAGCAGCCAAGGCCCTCGGGGAGCGGGACGCCACGAGCAGTACTTC
CDR3aa: CASSQGPRGAGRHEQYF
j_gene: TRBJ2-7
v_gene: TRBV4-1
abundance: few
d_gene: TRBD2

CDR3nt: TGTGCCAGCAGCTCCTCTTATCCTCTACAAGGAAGCGGTGAAGCTTTCTTT
CDR3aa: CASSSSYPLQGSGEAFF
j_gene: TRBJ1-1
v_gene: TRBV11-3
abundance: NA
d_gene: NA

CDR3nt: TGTGCCAGTAGTATGGGCAGTAACAATGAGCAGTTCTTC
CDR3aa: CASSMGSNNEQFF
j_gene: TRBJ2-1
v_gene: TRBV19
abundance: few
d_gene: NA

CDR3nt: TGTGCCACCAGTTGGTGGGAGATAGCCAAAAACATTCAGTACTTC
CDR3aa: CATSWWEIAKNIQYF
j_gene: TRBJ2-4
v_gene: TRBV24-1
abundance: NA
d_gene: NA

CDR3nt: TGTGCCAGCAGCTATCGACTAACCACCTATAATTCACCCCTCCACTTT
CDR3aa: CASSYRLTTYNSPLHF
j_gene: TRBJ1-6
v_gene: TRBV28
abundance: NA
d_gene: NA

CDR3nt: TGTGCCGGCGGACAGGGGAAAAACATTCAGTACTTC
CDR3aa: CAGGQGKNIQYF
j_gene: TRBJ2-4
v_gene: TRBV6-5
abundance: NA
d_gene: TRBD1

CDR3nt: TGTGCCAGCAGCCCCCCCCGTGGCGGGAGGCTCGCCGGGGAGCTGTTTTTT
CDR3aa: CASSPPRGGRLAGELFF
j_gene: TRBJ2-2
v_gene: TRBV3-1/TRBV3-2
abundance: NA
d_gene: TRBD2